These 32 T cell receptor beta chains originate from one sample sequenced in a study of long-term antiretroviral therapy in people with HIV. Researchers ran immunoSEQ v3.0 at survey level. Sequencing was performed with immunoSEQ multiplex PCR; in TCRdb, only in-frame clones are kept and a portion is missing. The table lists some 28,000 clones, just over 85% of them singletons. The sample was unsorted PBMCs, taken 0.8 years after starting antiretroviral therapy. These receptor sequences come from a woman between 25 and 40 years old with HIV.

In its sample, this clone was seen once. This sequence joins TRBV19 and TRBJ2-1, with D perhaps matching TRBD1 or TRBD2 (5 bases each). The CDR3 runs to 15 residues. V was shortened by 7 bases and J by 5 bases, with 18 bases between the two germline ends. Germline-derived CDR1 and CDR2 are LNHDA and SQIVND (reference sequence). The CDR3 protein is CASMALGTGHNEQFF. CDR3 sequence (DNA): TGTGCCAGTATGGCCCTAGGGACCGGGCACAATGAGCAGTTCTTC. The variable domain in full, completed from reference TRBV19 and TRBJ2-1, reads DGGITQSPKYLFRKEGQNVTLSCEQNLNHDAMYWYRQDPGQGLRLIYYSQIVNDFQKGDIAEGYSVSREKKESFPLTVTSAQKNPTAFYLCASMALGTGHNEQFFGPGTRLTVL.

Only a few counts were recorded for this clone. The J gene is TRBJ1-5, the V gene TRBV2; no definite D call. Trimming stripped 2 bases from V and 0 bases from J, with 8 bases between. This CDR3 has 15 residues. CDR1 is SNHLY and CDR2 is FYNNEI in the germline V gene. The CDR3 DNA sequence: TGTGCCAGCAGTGAACCCGACAATAGCAATCAGCCCCAGCATTTT. Protein product: CASSEPDNSNQPQHF. Drawing the rest from reference TRBV2 and TRBJ1-5, the complete variable domain is EPEVTQTPSHQVTQMGQEVILRCVPISNHLYFYWYRQILGQKVEFLVSFYNNEISEKSEIFDDQFSVERPDGSNFTLKIRSTKLEDSAMYFCASSEPDNSNQPQHFGDGTRLSIL.

The chain recombines TRBV6-1 with TRBJ1-5; D unclear. The CDR3 spans 15 residues. Trimming took off 2 bases at V and 6 bases at J, with 14 bases between the two ends. Germline V CDR1 and CDR2: MNHNS, SASEGT. For the CDR3, the DNA is TGTGCCAGCAGTGAATACGGCCGGGGAGCTCAGCCCCAGCATTTT. This translates into CASSEYGRGAQPQHF.

The J gene is TRBJ2-1, the V gene TRBV11-2, with D perhaps TRBD2 (5 bases). CDR1 is SGHAT and CDR2 is FQNNGV in the germline V gene. The CDR3 length is 15 residues. With 3 bases removed from V and 1 base from J, the gap between germline ends came to 10 bases. The CDR3 nucleotides are TGTGCCAGCAGCTTGGACTTTCCTTCCTACAATGAGCAGTTCTTC. As protein: CASSLDFPSYNEQFF. The variable domain in full, completed from reference TRBV11-2 and TRBJ2-1, reads EAGVAQSPRYKIIEKRQSVAFWCNPISGHATLYWYQQILGQGPKLLIQFQNNGVVDDSQLPKDRFSAERLKGVDSTLKIQPAKLEDSAVYLCASSLDFPSYNEQFFGPGTRLTVL.

The gene calls are TRBV5-8 and TRBJ1-1, with D perhaps TRBD1 (5 bases). The CDR3 totals 15 residues. With 1 base removed from V and 2 bases from J, the gap between germline ends came to 12 bases. Germline V gene lookup returns CDR1 SGHTS and CDR2 YDEGEE. The CDR3 here is CASSLRGSLNTEAFF. For the CDR3, the DNA is TGTGCCAGCAGCTTGCGGGGCTCTTTAAACACTGAAGCTTTCTTT. The full variable domain, in which reference TRBV5-8 and TRBJ1-1 provide the parts outside the CDR3, is EAGVTQSPTHLIKTRGQQATLRCSPISGHTSVYWYQQALGLGLQFLLWYDEGEERNRGNFPPRFSGRQFPNYSSELNVNALELEDSALYLCASSLRGSLNTEAFFGQGTRLTVV.

V usage is TRBV5-5 and J usage is TRBJ1-5, with TRBD1 as a possible D gene (6 bases). Trimming left V 4 bases short and J 4 bases short, with 9 bases between. Germline V CDR1 and CDR2: SGHKS, YYEKEE (reference sequence). The CDR3 consists of 13 residues. Here the CDR3 DNA reads TGTGCCAGCAGCCTCCAGGGGAATCAGCCCCAGCATTTT. Amino acids: CASSLQGNQPQHF.

This CDR3 is CASSLAPRDNTIYF. The CDR3 nucleotides are TGTGCCAGCAGCTTGGCCCCCAGGGACAACACCATATATTTT. The chain is built from TRBV11-2 and TRBJ1-3, with D possibly matching TRBD1 (5 bases). The CDR3 has 14 residues. The V gene's germline CDR1 is SGHAT and CDR2 FQNNGV. The germline V and J ends were trimmed by 3 bases and 7 bases, with 13 bases remaining between them.

The V call is TRBV5-1, the J call TRBJ2-3; perhaps TRBD1 as D (5 bases). Trimming took 7 bases from V and 2 from J, leaving 23 bases between them. CDR3 size: 17 residues. CDR1 is SGHRS, CDR2 YFSETQ, per germline. CDR3 sequence (DNA): TGCGCCAGCCCTCAGGCGCCAAGACAGAACTCCACAGATACGCAGTATTTT. Encoded protein: CASPQAPRQNSTDTQYF. The complete variable domain, with remaining parts taken from reference TRBV5-1 and TRBJ2-3, reads KAGVTQTPRYLIKTRGQQVTLSCSPISGHRSVSWYQQTPGQGLQFLFEYFSETQRNKGNFPGRFSGRQFSNSRSEMNVSTLELGDSALYLCASPQAPRQNSTDTQYFGPGTRLTVL.

This chain connects TRBV7-3 to TRBJ2-1; D could derive from TRBD1 or TRBD2 (5 bases each). Germline CDR1 reads SGHTA; CDR2 reads FQGTGA. The CDR3 sequence is 20 residues long. V lost 1 base to trimming and J lost 0 bases, with 22 bases between them. CDR3: CASSLRPRVGATRSYNEQFF. The CDR3 DNA reads as TGTGCCAGCAGCTTAAGGCCGAGGGTTGGGGCAACACGCTCCTACAATGAGCAGTTCTTC.

This chain connects TRBV6-1 to TRBJ2-7; D may be TRBD1 (5 bases). The CDR3 consists of 13 residues. Deletions cut 3 bases from V and 3 bases from J, with 9 bases between. CDR1 is MNHNS and CDR2 is SASEGT in the germline V gene. The CDR3 loop reads CASSETAFYEQYF. The CDR3 bases are TGTGCCAGCAGTGAGACAGCCTTCTACGAGCAGTACTTC.

In this sample, this clone turned up a few times. V usage is TRBV6-1 and J usage is TRBJ1-2; 11 bases map to TRBD1. V trimming: 1 base; J trimming: 2 bases; junction bases outside the gene matches: 0. The CDR3 contains 15 residues. Germline values: CDR1 MNHNS, CDR2 SASEGT. CDR3 residues: CASSEGTGGNYGYTF. The CDR3 DNA sequence: TGTGCCAGCAGTGAAGGGACAGGGGGCAACTATGGCTACACCTTC.

The rearrangement joins TRBV6-1 to TRBJ1-2; 7 positions agree with TRBD1. Germline loops: CDR1 MNHNS, CDR2 SASEGT. CDR3 size: 13 residues. V gave up 5 bases and J gave up 6 bases; unmatched junction bases: 6. The CDR3 DNA is TGTGCCAGCAGTCTTCAGGGGGTGGATGGCTACACCTTC. Translation gives CASSLQGVDGYTF.

This chain connects TRBV7-9 to TRBJ2-7; TRBD2 aligns across 8 bases. The CDR3 is 14 residues long. The J segment lost 2 bases and the V segment lost 1 base, leaving 1 base of the junction unmatched. Germline CDR1 and CDR2: SEHNR and FQNEAQ (reference sequence). CDR3 region: CASSLGGGPYEQYV. The CDR3 DNA is TGTGCCAGCAGCTTAGGCGGGGGGCCCTACGAGCAGTACGTC.

The chain uses TRBV6-5 and TRBJ2-3; 12 bases map to TRBD1. From germline, CDR1 is MNHEY and CDR2 SVGAGI. V lost 6 bases to trimming and J lost 6 bases; unmatched junction nucleotides: 4. This CDR3 contains 14 residues. The CDR3 region has the DNA TGTGCCAGCAGCCTGGGACAGGGGGCTGATACGCAGTATTTT. It specifies CASSLGQGADTQYF.

J is TRBJ1-6 and V is TRBV10-2; D perhaps matches TRBD1 (5 bases). V lost 8 bases and J lost 9, with 14 bases in between. CDR1 WSHSY and CDR2 SAAADI come from the germline V gene. The CDR3 runs 13 residues. CDR3 region: CASRVGTSSPLHF. As DNA, the CDR3 is TGCGCCAGCCGCGTGGGGACGTCTTCACCCCTCCACTTT.

CDR3 bases: TGTGCTAGTGGTTTGGTACTCGGGACAGGGGACCGGAATCAGCCCCAGCATTTT. Translating it yields CASGLVLGTGDRNQPQHF. The chain employs TRBV12-5 and TRBJ1-5, with TRBD1 identical over 10 bases. The CDR3 loop spans 18 amino acids. Per germline, CDR1 LGHNT and CDR2 FRNRAP. With V trimmed by 0 bases and J by 4 bases, 9 bases remained unmatched.

This clone was found once. The genes are TRBV19 and TRBJ1-2; D remains ambiguous. Per the germline V gene, CDR1 is LNHDA and CDR2 is SQIVND (reference sequence). This CDR3 is 15 amino acids long. Trimming removed 4 bases from V and 0 bases from J, with 12 bases in between. CDR3 DNA: TGTGCCAGTAGTACCGACGCTGGAGCTAACTATGGCTACACCTTC. Protein: CASSTDAGANYGYTF. Full variable domain (remainder filled in from reference TRBV19 and TRBJ1-2): DGGITQSPKYLFRKEGQNVTLSCEQNLNHDAMYWYRQDPGQGLRLIYYSQIVNDFQKGDIAEGYSVSREKKESFPLTVTSAQKNPTAFYLCASSTDAGANYGYTFGSGTRLTVV.

The CDR3 protein is CASSLESSDEQFF. In DNA, the CDR3 is TGTGCCAGCAGCTTGGAGAGTAGTGATGAGCAGTTCTTC. V is TRBV5-8 and J is TRBJ2-1; D unclear. The CDR3 has 13 amino acids. The ends were cut back, 0 bases at V and 8 bases at J, with 9 bases in the middle. Germline V gene data show CDR1 as SGHTS and CDR2 as YDEGEE.

This clone was observed a handful of times. This chain uses TRBV7-9 with TRBJ1-6; D is perhaps TRBD1 (5 bases). The V and J ends lost 4 bases and 7 bases respectively, with 14 bases between them. In germline, CDR1 is SEHNR, CDR2 FQNEAQ (reference sequence). This CDR3 region has 15 residues. CDR3 nucleotide sequence: TGTGCCAGCAGCTCTCCGAGGGGTTACAATTCACCCCTCCACTTT. Translating gives CASSSPRGYNSPLHF. The full variable domain, rest sourced from reference TRBV7-9 and TRBJ1-6, is DTGVSQNPRHKITKRGQNVTFRCDPISEHNRLYWYRQTLGQGPEFLTYFQNEAQLEKSRLLSDRFSAERPKGSFSTLEIQRTEQGDSAMYLCASSSPRGYNSPLHFGNGTRLTVT.

This sequence joins TRBV9 and TRBJ2-3; unclear D gene. Trimming took off 6 bases at V and 6 bases at J, with 5 bases between the two ends. Germline lookup yields CDR1 SGDLS and CDR2 YYNGEE. The CDR3 runs 10 residues. CDR3 amino acids: CASTSDTQYF. The CDR3 DNA sequence: TGTGCCAGCACAAGCGATACGCAGTATTTT.

This clone was detected only once. V is TRBV9 and J is TRBJ1-2; D possibly corresponds to TRBD1 (5 bases). Trimming took off 4 bases at V and 8 bases at J, with 12 bases between the two ends. The CDR3 runs to 12 residues. The germline V gene encodes CDR1 SGDLS and CDR2 YYNGEE. The CDR3, as DNA: TGTGCCAGCAGCCCGGGACTAGGGGGCTACACCTTC. Its protein is CASSPGLGGYTF.

The rearrangement links TRBV7-6 to TRBJ2-2; no clear D gene. Trimming removed 2 bases at V and 6 bases at J, with 10 bases between. Germline loops: CDR1 SGHVS, CDR2 FNYEAQ. This CDR3 spans 14 amino acids. The CDR3 spells CASSLLLGSGELFF. CDR3 DNA: TGTGCCAGCAGCTTATTACTGGGTTCCGGGGAGCTGTTTTTT.

The rearrangement links TRBV18 to TRBJ1-2, with D unclear. CDR3 length equals 13 residues. The germline V gene has CDR1 KGHSH and CDR2 LQKENI. V lost 6 bases to trimming and J lost 2 bases, with 10 bases between them. The chain's CDR3 is CASSQDGNYGYTF. Here the CDR3 DNA reads TGTGCCAGCTCTCAGGACGGGAACTATGGCTACACCTTC.

The rearrangement links TRBV6-6 to TRBJ1-6; D not resolved. Germline V gene sequence: CDR1 MNHNY, CDR2 SVGAGI (reference sequence). The CDR3 totals 11 residues. V was cut by 9 bases and J by 10 bases, with 10 bases left in between. This CDR3 is CASRAQSPLHF. CDR3 DNA: TGTGCCAGTCGAGCCCAATCACCCCTCCACTTT.

V is TRBV20-1 and J is TRBJ1-2; D not resolved. This CDR3 region has 11 residues. CDR1 is DFQATT, CDR2 SNEGSKA, per germline (reference sequence). V lost 7 bases, J lost 0 bases, and 6 bases lay in between. The DNA of the CDR3 is TGCAGTGTCAAAGCTAACTATGGCTACACCTTC. Its translation is CSVKANYGYTF.

This chain connects TRBV18 to TRBJ2-2, with D possibly TRBD1 on 6 matching bases. The CDR3 is 15 residues long. V was clipped by 1 base and J by 4 bases, with 10 bases between them. CDR1 is KGHSH and CDR2 is LQKENI in the germline V gene. The CDR3 nucleotides are TGTGCCAGCTCACCACGGGACATTTTCACCGGGGAGCTGTTTTTT. Translated: CASSPRDIFTGELFF. The full variable domain, with the rest looked up from reference TRBV18 and TRBJ2-2, is NAGVMQNPRHLVRRRGQEARLRCSPMKGHSHVYWYRQLPEEGLKFMVYLQKENIIDESGMPKERFSAEFPKEGPSILRIQQVVRGDSAAYFCASSPRDIFTGELFFGEGSRLTVL.

The CDR3 DNA reads TGTGCCAGCAGCTTGGTTGGCCAGAACACTGAAGCTTTCTTT. Translated, it gives CASSLVGQNTEAFF. V and J are TRBV5-4 and TRBJ1-1; D unresolved. Germline V CDR1 and CDR2: SGHNT, YYREEE (reference sequence). CDR3 length: 14 residues. Trimming shortened V by 0 bases and J by 1 base, and 7 bases separated the two germline ends.

The CDR3 region has the DNA TGTGCCAGCAGGGACAGGGTCTATGGCTACACCTTC. It translates to CASRDRVYGYTF. The chain couples TRBV6-6 to TRBJ1-2; the match to TRBD1 covers 8 bases. V lost 6 bases to trimming and J lost 4 bases; unmatched junction nucleotides: 1. Germline CDR1 and CDR2: MNHNY and SVGAGI (reference sequence). This CDR3 is built from 12 residues.

This clone was found a few times. The chain carries TRBV7-9 and TRBJ1-1; a weak D match, TRBD1 (5 bases). Trimming removed 5 bases from V and 0 bases from J, with 19 bases in between. In germline, CDR1 is SEHNR, CDR2 FQNEAQ (reference sequence). The CDR3 has 17 residues. The CDR3 region has the DNA TGTGCCAGCAGCCCCAGCCCCCGACAGAACATGAACACTGAAGCTTTCTTT. Its translation: CASSPSPRQNMNTEAFF.

The rearrangement uses TRBV29-1 and TRBJ2-7; the D is unclear. CDR1 and CDR2 from the germline V gene are SQVTM and ANQGSEA. This CDR3 is 11 amino acids long. The ends were cut back, 2 bases at V and 4 bases at J, with 6 bases in the middle. As DNA, the CDR3 is TGCAGCGTTGAAACGCGGTACGAGCAGTACGTC. This sequence encodes CSVETRYEQYV.

The chain links TRBV11-2 to TRBJ1-6, with 7 bases identical to TRBD1. The CDR3 is 19 residues long. V shed 2 bases, J shed 2 bases, and the junction held 12 bases outside the gene matches. Germline V lookup: CDR1 SGHAT, CDR2 FQNNGV. CDR3 sequence reads: CASSLIGTQTGTYNSPLHF. CDR3 in DNA: TGTGCCAGCAGCTTAATTGGGACCCAGACAGGGACCTATAATTCACCCCTCCACTTT.

This chain connects TRBV4-1 to TRBJ2-3; D gene ambiguous. The germline V gene has CDR1 MGHRA and CDR2 YSYEKL. V was shortened by 1 base and J by 0 bases, with 11 bases between the two germline ends. This CDR3 comprises 16 residues. DNA of the CDR3: TGCGCCAGCAGCCAAGTGGTACAGACTAGCACAGATACGCAGTATTTT. Its protein is CASSQVVQTSTDTQYF.